What follows are 21 T cell receptor beta chains derived from one specimen sequenced in a study of T cells in localized non-small cell lung cancer. Clones were read by immunoSEQ multiplex PCR, and TCRdb kept only the in-frame ones, dropping some. The sample records tens of thousands of clones, roughly four fifths being singletons. This material consisted of peripheral blood, taken before any cancer treatment. Receptors were obtained from a female donor of 60 years or more with stage I lung adenocarcinoma.

The V and J genes are TRBV5-1 and TRBJ2-3; 8 bases agree with TRBD2. V lost 4 bases and J lost 0; bases outside the gene matches: 7. The CDR3 length is 16 residues. Germline V lookup: CDR1 SGHRS, CDR2 YFSETQ. This CDR3 is CASSNPSGSSTDTQYF. CDR3 DNA sequence: TGCGCCAGCAGCAACCCTAGCGGGTCTAGCACAGATACGCAGTATTTT.

This clone has only one observation. The V call is TRBV11-3, the J call TRBJ2-1; 7 nucleotides line up with TRBD2. From germline, CDR1 is SGHNT and CDR2 YENEEA. J was trimmed by 4 bases and V by 0 bases; bases with no gene match: 3. CDR3 length equals 15 residues. The CDR3 region has the DNA TGTGCCAGCAGCTTAGAGGCGGGAGAATACAATGAGCAGTTCTTC. This sequence encodes CASSLEAGEYNEQFF.

The rearrangement joins TRBV9 to TRBJ2-7; no definite D call. V gave up 4 bases and J gave up 7 bases, with 18 bases separating them. This CDR3 has 14 residues. From germline, CDR1 is SGDLS and CDR2 YYNGEE. CDR3 coding DNA: TGTGCCAGCAGCCCCCGGACCCTCCCTGGAGAGCAGTACTTC. This sequence encodes CASSPRTLPGEQYF.

The chain combines TRBV5-4 with TRBJ1-2, with D hard to call. Germline V gene sequence: CDR1 SGHNT, CDR2 YYREEE (reference sequence). V lost 6 bases and J 8 bases, leaving 20 bases between the germline ends. The CDR3 is made up of 14 amino acids. This chain's CDR3 is CASTSGGIVAGYTF. For the CDR3, the DNA is TGTGCCAGCACCTCAGGTGGGATCGTTGCGGGCTACACCTTC.

The chain couples TRBV5-6 to TRBJ1-4; D not resolved. Germline CDR1 SGHDT, CDR2 YYEEEE. Trimming pared 4 bases from V and 6 bases from J, leaving 13 bases between. The CDR3 contains 14 residues. CDR3 loop: CASSDWGFDEKLFF. The DNA of the CDR3 is TGTGCCAGCAGCGACTGGGGATTCGATGAAAAACTGTTTTTT.

By share, this clone counts as medium-sized (0.01 to 0.1%). V and J are TRBV7-9 and TRBJ1-2; D unclear. In germline, CDR1 is SEHNR, CDR2 FQNEAQ (reference sequence). Trimming left V 3 bases short and J 5 bases short, with 10 bases between. The CDR3 is 13 amino acids. The CDR3, as DNA: TGTGCCAGCAGCTTGGTCAGGCAATATGGCTACACCTTC. Translating gives CASSLVRQYGYTF.

Only a few counts were recorded for this clone. The chain carries TRBV12-5 and TRBJ2-1; D gene unclear. The V gene's germline CDR1 is LGHNT and CDR2 FRNRAP. CDR3 length equals 14 residues. Between the trimmed V and J ends, which lost 3 bases and 10 bases, there was a span of 16 bases. The CDR3 sequence: CASGLEQLSREQFF. The CDR3 region has the DNA TGTGCTAGTGGTTTAGAACAGCTGAGTAGGGAGCAGTTCTTC.

This chain uses TRBV5-6 with TRBJ2-4; D may be TRBD1 or TRBD2 (5 bases each). The CDR3 is made up of 14 amino acids. With 4 bases removed from V and 8 bases from J, the gap between germline ends came to 16 bases. Germline V CDR1 and CDR2: SGHDT, YYEEEE. For the CDR3, the DNA is TGTGCCAGCAGCCCGGGGCCTAAGAGGTACATTCAGTACTTC. Protein product: CASSPGPKRYIQYF. Combining the CDR3 with reference TRBV5-6 and TRBJ2-4 gives the whole variable domain DAGVTQSPTHLIKTRGQQVTLRCSPKSGHDTVSWYQQALGQGPQFIFQYYEEEERQRGNFPDRFSGHQFPNYSSELNVNALLLGDSALYLCASSPGPKRYIQYFGAGTRLSVL.

The V call is TRBV25-1, the J call TRBJ1-2, with 10 positions matching TRBD1. The trim removed 3 bases at V and 2 bases at J, leaving 3 bases unmatched. The germline gives CDR1 MGHDK, CDR2 SYGVNS. The CDR3 consists of 15 residues. The CDR3, as DNA: TGTGCCAGCAGTGACCCGGGACAGGGGAACTATGGCTACACCTTC. Protein sequence: CASSDPGQGNYGYTF.

V gene TRBV5-1 combines with J gene TRBJ2-3; no definite D call. This CDR3 is 12 amino acids long. V was shortened by 4 bases and J by 5 bases, with 8 bases between the two germline ends. In germline, CDR1 is SGHRS, CDR2 YFSETQ. As DNA, the CDR3 is TGCGCCAGCAGCCCCCCGGGAGATACGCAGTATTTT. This translates into CASSPPGDTQYF.

The rearrangement links TRBV6-1 to TRBJ2-1; D call uncertain. Trimming shortened V by 4 bases and J by 0 bases, and 10 bases separated the two germline ends. The length of the CDR3 is 15 residues. Germline V gene lookup returns CDR1 MNHNS and CDR2 SASEGT. CDR3 protein: CASSVDGRSYNEQFF. In nucleotides, the CDR3 is TGTGCCAGCAGTGTCGATGGCCGCTCCTACAATGAGCAGTTCTTC.

This sequence joins TRBV30 and TRBJ1-5; possibly TRBD1 for D (5 bases). The ends were cut back, 5 bases at V and 1 base at J, with 9 bases in the middle. The CDR3 length is 13 residues. The V gene's germline CDR1 is GTSNPN and CDR2 SVGIG (reference sequence). CDR3 protein: CAWGHSSNQPQHF. In DNA form, the CDR3 reads TGTGCCTGGGGACATTCGAGCAATCAGCCCCAGCATTTT.

The chain combines TRBV23-1 with TRBJ2-7; 8 bases agree with TRBD1. TRBV23-1 carries the ORF label, with uncertain function. Germline trimming cut 6 bases from V and 7 bases from J; bases unmatched to any gene: 8. The CDR3 is 13 amino acids. The CDR3 DNA sequence: TGCGCCAGCAGAGGACAGGGAGTAAGGGAGCAGTACTTC. Translation gives CASRGQGVREQYF.

The chain couples TRBV6-6 to TRBJ2-3, with D maybe TRBD1 (6 bases). V was trimmed by 4 bases and J by 3 bases, leaving 11 bases between them. CDR1 and CDR2 from the germline V gene are MNHNY and SVGAGI (reference sequence). The CDR3 extends over 14 amino acids. The CDR3 sequence is CASSSRGATDTQYF. The CDR3 coding sequence is TGTGCCAGCAGTTCCAGGGGCGCGACAGATACGCAGTATTTT.

The chain is built from TRBV10-1 and TRBJ1-5, with 9 nucleotides matching TRBD1. Germline V gene data show CDR1 as WNHNN and CDR2 as SYGVQD (reference sequence). V was pared by 4 bases and J by 3 bases, with 4 bases of the junction left unmatched. This CDR3 spans 15 amino acids. This chain's CDR3 is CASSAGQGLNQPQHF. For the CDR3, the DNA is TGCGCCAGCAGTGCGGGACAGGGCCTCAATCAGCCCCAGCATTTT.

The rearrangement uses TRBV11-1 and TRBJ2-3; D gene ambiguous. CDR1 is SGHAT and CDR2 is FQDESV in the germline V gene (reference sequence). The CDR3 sequence is 12 residues long. Trimming pared 4 bases from V and 7 bases from J, leaving 9 bases between. In DNA, the CDR3 is TGTGCCAGCAGCTCCGACTCAAATACGCAGTATTTT. It yields the protein CASSSDSNTQYF.

This clone was observed once. J is TRBJ2-1 and V is TRBV18, with D perhaps TRBD1 or TRBD2 (5 bases each). The V and J ends lost 5 bases and 2 bases respectively, with 10 bases between them. This CDR3 has 14 amino acids. Germline CDR1 and CDR2: KGHSH and LQKENI. The CDR3 coding sequence is TGTGCCAGCTCATTCCGGGACGCCTACAATGAGCAGTTCTTC. Protein: CASSFRDAYNEQFF.

The CDR3, as DNA: TGTGCCAGCAGCACAGGGGGCACGAAAAACATTCAGTACTTC. It is translated as CASSTGGTKNIQYF. The V call is TRBV21-1, the J call TRBJ2-4; the table's D gene call, TRBD1, was not cross checked with the DNA. TRBV21-1 is classified as a pseudogene. The CDR3 loop spans 14 amino acids.

This clone showed up just once. The V call is TRBV7-9, the J call TRBJ2-3; D is uncertain. The CDR3 loop spans 17 amino acids. Trimming stripped 4 bases from V and 4 bases from J, with 21 bases between. Germline V CDR1 and CDR2: SEHNR, FQNEAQ (reference sequence). The CDR3 DNA follows: TGTGCCAGCAGCTCCGCGGCGTCTAGTCCATCCGCAGATACGCAGTATTTT. Translating it yields CASSSAASSPSADTQYF.

This chain links TRBV19 with TRBJ1-2; D is unresolved. Trimming cost V 3 bases and J 8 bases, with 16 bases left between them. This CDR3 contains 14 residues. CDR1 LNHDA and CDR2 SQIVND come from the germline V gene (reference sequence). This CDR3 is CASSIRLSGAGYTF. The DNA for the CDR3 is TGTGCCAGTAGTATTAGGTTGAGTGGTGCGGGCTACACCTTC.

The CDR3 DNA reads as TGTGCCAGCAGCTTAGGCAGGGGCGTTGGGGCCAACGTCCTGACTTTC. This encodes CASSLGRGVGANVLTF. The chain couples TRBV7-9 to TRBJ2-6; D is perhaps TRBD1 (6 bases). V shed 1 base and J shed 3 bases, with 10 bases lying between them. CDR1 SEHNR and CDR2 FQNEAQ come from the germline V gene (reference sequence). The CDR3 has 16 amino acids.